This T cell receptor (beta chain) is from a study of blood T cells in healthy people across ages. Turning to the study itself: Template switching recovered approximately one barcoded beta molecule for every two T cells. Whole-study findings and limits: A strong correlation was found between TCR beta diversity and the percentage of naive T cells. Expanded clonotype changes were possibly confounded by unknown donor CMV status.

Combining a sample-barcoded 5' primer with a J-beta primer mix, a second PCR ran for 7 to 11 cycles. Each TCR beta cDNA got a 12-nucleotide random molecular identifier. TCRdb reprocessed the 5' RACE reads via MiXCR and lists one record per CDR3 protein. The data contain about 1,400,000 distinct CDR3 sequences, roughly 59% of them singletons. Concerning this clonotype: Its antigen remains unidentified.

The TCR was taken from a man in his late teens or twenties in good health. Sequenced: blood.

In DNA form, the CDR3 reads TGCAGTGCTACAGGGGAAGAAGACATGTCCTACGAGCAGTACTTC. Its protein product is CSATGEEDMSYEQYF. The rearrangement links TRBV20-1 to TRBJ2-7; perhaps TRBD1 as D (6 bases). The V and J ends lost 4 bases and 1 base respectively, with 17 bases between them. Germline CDR1 DFQATT, CDR2 SNEGSKA (reference sequence). This CDR3 region has 15 residues.